This T cell receptor (beta chain) comes out of a study of response to subunit inactivated influenza vaccine. Regarding this clonotype: No antigen is known for it.

TCRdb re-analysed the RT-PCR reads in MiXCR, keeping a single row per CDR3 protein. The sample has around 850,000 distinct CDR3 sequences, about a fifth seen once. Findings and limits, study-wide: Few additional T cells are recruited per seasonal influenza vaccination, authors suggested.

Trimming took 5 bases from V and 5 from J; bases not matched to a gene: 9. Germline V gives CDR1 DFQATT, CDR2 SNEGSKA (reference sequence). The CDR3 extends over 14 amino acids. The sequence was collected from a man aged 45-65 years who received an inactivated influenza vaccine. The chain uses TRBV20-1 and TRBJ2-7; 10 bases agree with TRBD1. This specimen consisted of PBMCs from blood, obtained about 5 days after vaccination. CDR3 protein: CSALSRDRGDEQYF. CDR3 coding DNA: TGCAGTGCTCTGTCCCGGGACAGGGGAGACGAGCAGTACTTC.